Each of the 31 T cell receptor beta chains below was sequenced from the same sample in a study of T cell responses to AZD1222 COVID-19 vaccine (dated by TCRdb to about 2021). The library came from the immunoSEQ multiplex PCR assay. TCRdb retrieved this table from immuneACCESS and kept in-frame rearrangements only. Not all clones are present; in checked studies, unresolved V genes account for under half, and no reason is known for the remainder. The sample profile shows 150,000 or so clones; 80% to 95% of them were found once. The ten largest clones represent less than 4.5% of the sample. Interpreted using the paper, the time point label stands for: baseline before first vaccination. Specimen: peripheral blood, collected on day 0 of AZD1222 vaccination. Receptors originate from an adult in good health.

This rearrangement joins TRBV9 to TRBJ2-1, with D unclear. This CDR3 is built from 12 residues. V was pared by 0 bases and J by 7 bases, with 5 bases between. Germline-derived CDR1 and CDR2 are SGDLS and YYNGEE. The CDR3 DNA is TGTGCCAGCAGCGTAGATCTGAATGAGCAGTTCTTC. This translates into CASSVDLNEQFF.

V usage is TRBV19 and J usage is TRBJ2-7; 7 positions match TRBD2. The J segment lost 4 bases and the V segment lost 3 bases, leaving 6 bases of the junction unmatched. The CDR3 sequence is 14 residues long. Germline V gene lookup returns CDR1 LNHDA and CDR2 SQIVND (reference sequence). CDR3 sequence reads: CASSMAGVSYEQYF. CDR3 DNA: TGTGCCAGTAGTATGGCGGGAGTTTCGTACGAGCAGTACTTC. The complete variable domain, with remaining parts taken from reference TRBV19 and TRBJ2-7, reads DGGITQSPKYLFRKEGQNVTLSCEQNLNHDAMYWYRQDPGQGLRLIYYSQIVNDFQKGDIAEGYSVSREKKESFPLTVTSAQKNPTAFYLCASSMAGVSYEQYFGPGTRLTVT.

The CDR3 region is CASKHRGTYNEQFF. The CDR3 DNA reads as TGTGCCAGTAAACACAGGGGAACTTACAATGAGCAGTTCTTC. The J gene is TRBJ2-1, the V gene TRBV19, with 7 bases aligning to TRBD1. V shed 7 bases, J shed 4 bases, and the junction held 7 bases outside the gene matches. CDR3 length: 14 residues. Germline lookup yields CDR1 LNHDA and CDR2 SQIVND (reference sequence).

V gene TRBV28 combines with J gene TRBJ1-4; D is uncertain. With 6 bases removed from V and 16 bases from J, the gap between germline ends came to 15 bases. CDR1 and CDR2 from the germline V gene are MDHEN and SYDVKM. CDR3 length equals 11 residues. The CDR3 is CASSGPPWPFF. CDR3 nucleotides: TGTGCCAGCAGCGGACCGCCCTGGCCGTTTTTT.

The V call is TRBV10-3, the J call TRBJ1-6, with 7 bases identical to TRBD1. This CDR3 has 15 amino acids. Germline CDR1 is ENHRY and CDR2 is SYGVKD. V shed 6 bases and J 5 bases; nucleotides not matched to a gene: 7. DNA for the CDR3: TGTGCCATCAGGTCCGCCGGGACAGATAATTCACCCCTCCACTTT. As protein: CAIRSAGTDNSPLHF.

The chain links TRBV19 to TRBJ2-7; TRBD2 agrees at 8 bases. Germline loops: CDR1 LNHDA, CDR2 SQIVND (reference sequence). The CDR3 runs to 15 residues. Trimming took 7 bases from V and 7 from J; bases not matched to a gene: 15. Here the CDR3 DNA reads TGTGCCAGTACCCGTCCCAATAGCGGGGTCCAGGAGCAGTACTTC. Residues: CASTRPNSGVQEQYF.

V gene TRBV5-8 combines with J gene TRBJ1-1; 7 bases fit TRBD1. The ends lost 7 bases at V and 7 bases at J; junction bases unmatched: 4. Germline CDR1 reads SGHTS; CDR2 reads YDEGEE. The CDR3 contains 11 residues. As DNA, the CDR3 is TGTGCCAGCGACAGGGCCTTTGAAGCTTTCTTT. Encoded protein: CASDRAFEAFF.

V gene TRBV6-2 or TRBV6-3 combines with J gene TRBJ2-7; D unclear. Germline CDR1 and CDR2: MNHEY and SVGEGT. Trimming pared 5 bases from V and 2 bases from J, leaving 4 bases between. This CDR3 spans 11 amino acids. CDR3: CASSNTYEQYF. CDR3 DNA: TGTGCCAGCAGTAACACCTACGAGCAGTACTTC.

This clone was detected a few times. The chain is built from TRBV19 and TRBJ2-2; tentative D call: TRBD1 (6 bases). The germline gives CDR1 LNHDA, CDR2 SQIVND (reference sequence). This CDR3 comprises 15 residues. The ends were cut back, 5 bases at V and 4 bases at J, with 14 bases in the middle. The CDR3 coding sequence is TGTGCCAGTAGTCGACAGGAGATAACCACCGGGGAGCTGTTTTTT. Its translation: CASSRQEITTGELFF.

This chain links TRBV2 with TRBJ2-7, with D perhaps being TRBD1 or TRBD2 (5 bases each). The CDR3 runs 15 residues. From germline, CDR1 is SNHLY and CDR2 FYNNEI. Trimming shortened V by 6 bases and J by 0 bases, and 15 bases separated the two germline ends. CDR3 amino acids: CASRARWGSSYEQYF. In DNA form, the CDR3 reads TGTGCCAGCAGGGCCCGGTGGGGGAGCTCCTACGAGCAGTACTTC. Combining the CDR3 with reference TRBV2 and TRBJ2-7 gives the whole variable domain EPEVTQTPSHQVTQMGQEVILRCVPISNHLYFYWYRQILGQKVEFLVSFYNNEISEKSEIFDDQFSVERPDGSNFTLKIRSTKLEDSAMYFCASRARWGSSYEQYFGPGTRLTVT.

The chain employs TRBV4-1 and TRBJ1-4; the D gene is possibly TRBD1 (6 bases). The CDR3 consists of 14 residues. The germline CDR1 and CDR2 sequences are MGHRA and YSYEKL. The V and J ends lost 2 bases and 8 bases respectively, with 12 bases between them. CDR3 protein: CASSQSGVGEKLFF. The CDR3, as DNA: TGCGCCAGCAGCCAATCAGGGGTTGGGGAAAAACTGTTTTTT.

This chain connects TRBV11-2 to TRBJ1-4; the D is unclear. Germline V gene data show CDR1 as SGHAT and CDR2 as FQNNGV. Trimming pared 2 bases from V and 8 bases from J, leaving 12 bases between. CDR3 length: 14 residues. The CDR3 region is CASSLTILGEKLFF. CDR3 DNA: TGTGCCAGCAGCTTAACTATTCTGGGCGAAAAACTGTTTTTT.

The CDR3 spells CASSSSGGFTNYGYTF. The CDR3 DNA reads as TGTGCCAGCAGCTCGTCGGGTGGCTTTACTAACTATGGCTACACCTTC. V gene TRBV5-4 combines with J gene TRBJ1-2; no definite D call. CDR3 length: 16 amino acids. Trimming stripped 3 bases from V and 0 bases from J, with 15 bases between. Looked up from germline, CDR1 is SGHNT and CDR2 is YYREEE (reference sequence).

The J gene is TRBJ1-1, the V gene TRBV7-2; perhaps TRBD1 as D (6 bases). Trimming shortened V by 5 bases and J by 4 bases, and 26 bases separated the two germline ends. Germline V lookup: CDR1 SGHTA, CDR2 FQGNSA. The CDR3 consists of 18 residues. DNA of the CDR3: TGTGCCAGCAGCCCCCTCGGGGGGGCCGGGCGGTTGGGCACTGAAGCTTTCTTT. It codes for CASSPLGGAGRLGTEAFF.

V usage is TRBV25-1 and J usage is TRBJ1-2; D unresolved. Trimming removed 3 bases at V and 8 bases at J, with 13 bases between. The CDR3 runs to 13 residues. The germline CDR1 and CDR2 sequences are MGHDK and SYGVNS. Here the CDR3 DNA reads TGTGCCAGCAGTGATACTGGAGGGTTCGGCTACACCTTC. Amino acid sequence: CASSDTGGFGYTF.

V gene TRBV19 combines with J gene TRBJ1-1; 9 bases map to TRBD1. V shed 5 bases and J 8 bases; nucleotides not matched to a gene: 9. Germline V lookup: CDR1 LNHDA, CDR2 SQIVND (reference sequence). This CDR3 is 14 amino acids long. Here the CDR3 reads CASSADRGATEAFF. DNA for the CDR3: TGTGCCAGTAGTGCGGACAGGGGCGCCACCGAAGCTTTCTTT.

This clone was counted a single time. The chain carries TRBV19 and TRBJ2-7; 7 nucleotides align to TRBD1. CDR3 length equals 13 residues. CDR1 is LNHDA and CDR2 is SQIVND in the germline V gene (reference sequence). V trimming: 9 bases; J trimming: 2 bases; junction bases outside the gene matches: 7. The CDR3 nucleotides are TGTGCCAGCCGACAGGGAGCAGCCTACGAGCAGTACTTC. Encoded protein: CASRQGAAYEQYF.

Here the CDR3 DNA reads TGTGCCAGCAGCCACGGGGGGGCTGAGCAGTTCTTC. Translating it yields CASSHGGAEQFF. The chain carries TRBV6-5 and TRBJ2-1; 8 bases match TRBD2. Germline values: CDR1 MNHEY, CDR2 SVGAGI. The CDR3 is made up of 12 amino acids. Trimming removed 6 bases from V and 9 bases from J; junction bases left unmatched: 4.

V is TRBV10-3 and J is TRBJ1-1; no definite D call. Germline V CDR1 and CDR2: ENHRY, SYGVKD. The CDR3 spans 13 residues. V lost 3 bases, J lost 5 bases, and 10 bases lay in between. The CDR3 spells CAISDGIGTEAFF. The CDR3 nucleotides are TGTGCCATCAGTGACGGGATAGGGACTGAAGCTTTCTTT.

J is TRBJ2-7 and V is TRBV19; 10 nucleotides align to TRBD1. In germline, CDR1 is LNHDA, CDR2 SQIVND (reference sequence). The CDR3 length is 16 residues. J lost 2 bases, V lost 6 bases, and 10 bases had no gene match. The CDR3 bases are TGTGCCAGTAGCGCAATGGACAGGGGGGAAACCTACGAGCAGTACTTC. This sequence encodes CASSAMDRGETYEQYF.

The gene calls are TRBV9 and TRBJ2-1; TRBD2 agrees at 7 bases. The CDR3 is 15 residues long. V lost 3 bases and J lost 1; bases outside the gene matches: 4. CDR1 SGDLS and CDR2 YYNGEE come from the germline V gene. CDR3 in DNA: TGTGCCAGCAGCGAGAGCGGGACTTCCTACAATGAGCAGTTCTTC. Translated: CASSESGTSYNEQFF.

This chain uses TRBV11-3 with TRBJ2-5; TRBD2 aligns across 10 bases. The junction had 13 bases not matched to a gene; V was cut back by 4 bases and J by 5 bases. Germline loops: CDR1 SGHNT, CDR2 YENEEA. CDR3 length equals 17 residues. This CDR3 reads CASSSQASGSVGETQYF. Here the CDR3 DNA reads TGTGCCAGCAGCTCCCAGGCTAGCGGGAGTGTAGGGGAGACCCAGTACTTC.

The genes are TRBV12-3 or TRBV12-4 and TRBJ1-5; possibly TRBD1 for D (6 bases). The CDR3 has 13 amino acids. With 5 bases removed from V and 7 bases from J, the gap between germline ends came to 12 bases. CDR3 in DNA: TGTGCCAGCAGTATGGGGGCGAACCAGCCCCAGCATTTT. Protein product: CASSMGANQPQHF.

The CDR3 DNA reads TGTGCCAGTTCGGACAGAAAAGAGACCCAGTACTTC. The encoded protein is CASSDRKETQYF. This chain links TRBV19 with TRBJ2-5, with D possibly being TRBD1 (6 bases). In germline, CDR1 is LNHDA, CDR2 SQIVND (reference sequence). The CDR3 is 12 amino acids. Trimming shortened V by 8 bases and J by 3 bases, and 10 bases separated the two germline ends.

The chain links TRBV2 to TRBJ2-7; a weak D match, TRBD1 (6 bases). Between the trimmed V and J ends, which lost 6 bases and 4 bases, there was a span of 16 bases. Germline CDR1 SNHLY, CDR2 FYNNEI. This CDR3 region has 14 residues. The CDR3 DNA follows: TGTGCCAGCAGGGCGACAGGAATCAAATACGAGCAGTACTTC. It codes for CASRATGIKYEQYF.

Here the CDR3 reads CASSGDRVAETQYF. The CDR3 bases are TGTGCCAGCAGCGGGGACAGGGTAGCAGAGACCCAGTACTTC. The rearrangement joins TRBV7-9 to TRBJ2-5, with 9 bases aligning to TRBD1. The CDR3 length is 14 residues. The germline CDR1 and CDR2 sequences are SEHNR and FQNEAQ (reference sequence). The V gene end was trimmed by 5 bases and the J gene end by 4 bases; junction bases not matched to a gene: 5.

This sequence joins TRBV27 and TRBJ2-3; 15 nucleotides line up with TRBD2. The CDR3 is 20 amino acids. Germline lookup yields CDR1 MNHEY and CDR2 SMNVEV (reference sequence). V lost 2 bases to trimming and J lost 5 bases; unmatched junction nucleotides: 14. The CDR3 sequence: CASSLLGLAGGPRSEDTQYF. CDR3 nucleotides: TGTGCCAGCAGTTTACTCGGACTAGCGGGAGGGCCTCGATCGGAAGATACGCAGTATTTT.

The V call is TRBV7-6, the J call TRBJ2-7; D uncertain. Between the trimmed V and J ends, which lost 1 base and 2 bases, there was a span of 18 bases. CDR3 length equals 17 residues. Germline V gene data show CDR1 as SGHVS and CDR2 as FNYEAQ. CDR3 loop: CASSLGSGVGSPYEQYF. The DNA of the CDR3 is TGTGCCAGCAGCTTAGGGTCTGGTGTCGGTTCCCCCTACGAGCAGTACTTC.

The V and J genes are TRBV10-3 and TRBJ2-2; no definite D call. Germline assignment: CDR1 ENHRY and CDR2 SYGVKD. The germline V and J ends were trimmed by 1 base and 1 base, with 4 bases remaining between them. There are 14 residues in the CDR3. The CDR3 region has the DNA TGTGCCATCAGTGAGTACCAGAACACCGGGGAGCTGTTTTTT. Translated: CAISEYQNTGELFF.

With respect to this clone: The same CDR3 can be traced to other DNA sequences in this sample. V usage is TRBV5-1 and J usage is TRBJ2-6; 7 bases match TRBD2. This CDR3 contains 17 residues. Germline trimming cut 4 bases from V and 0 bases from J; bases unmatched to any gene: 7. Germline V gives CDR1 SGHRS, CDR2 YFSETQ. The CDR3 reads CASSLRAGDSGANVLTF. The CDR3 bases are TGCGCCAGCAGCCTTCGGGCGGGAGACTCTGGGGCCAACGTCCTGACTTTC.

The chain recombines TRBV19 with TRBJ1-4; weak D call: TRBD1 (5 bases). The CDR3 is 15 residues long. Germline-derived CDR1 and CDR2 are LNHDA and SQIVND (reference sequence). V shed 3 bases and J shed 10 bases, with 18 bases lying between them. As DNA, the CDR3 is TGTGCCAGTAGTATTGGGAGGGGTCCGGACGGAAAACTGTTTTTT. Encoded protein: CASSIGRGPDGKLFF.